This TCR beta chain was documented in a study of T cells after yellow fever vaccination. TCRdb fed the 5' RACE reads into MiXCR, producing one record per CDR3 protein. This sample has about 69,000 distinct CDR3 sequences, with 5.5% to 7.5% found just once. General study results and limits: A weaker but faster secondary response was observed, peaking on day 5 versus 15.

Germline V CDR1 and CDR2: SGHTA, FQGNSA. The CDR3 runs 14 residues. Trimming removed 5 bases from V and 5 bases from J; junction bases left unmatched: 8. Ten or more counts support this clonotype. Its cognate antigen is unknown. This receptor was obtained from a man younger than 35 who received the YFV17D yellow fever vaccine. Sample: CD4+ T cells sorted from PBMCs, taken less than 16 days after the first yellow fever vaccination. The chain is built from TRBV7-2 and TRBJ1-2, with 7 positions matching TRBD1. CDR3 amino acids: CASSAGTESYGYTF. The CDR3 DNA sequence: TGTGCCAGCAGCGCCGGGACAGAATCGTATGGCTACACCTTC.